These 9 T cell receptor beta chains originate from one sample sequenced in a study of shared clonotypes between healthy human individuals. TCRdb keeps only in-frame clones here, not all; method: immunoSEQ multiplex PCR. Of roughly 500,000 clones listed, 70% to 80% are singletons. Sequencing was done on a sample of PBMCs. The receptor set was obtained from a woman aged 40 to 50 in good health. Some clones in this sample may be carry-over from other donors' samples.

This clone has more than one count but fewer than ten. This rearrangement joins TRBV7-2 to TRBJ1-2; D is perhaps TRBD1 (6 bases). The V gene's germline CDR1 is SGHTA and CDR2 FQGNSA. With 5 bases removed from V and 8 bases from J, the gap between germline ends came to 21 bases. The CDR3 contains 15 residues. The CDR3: CASSEQGSGYGGYTF. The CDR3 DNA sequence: TGTGCCAGCAGCGAACAGGGTTCGGGGTACGGAGGCTACACCTTC.

The CDR3 reads CAWRRQLGEQYF. As DNA, the CDR3 is TGTGCCTGGAGGAGGCAACTTGGCGAGCAGTACTTC. The chain joins TRBV30 to TRBJ2-7; D unclear. Germline loops: CDR1 GTSNPN, CDR2 SVGIG (reference sequence). Between the trimmed V and J ends, which lost 3 bases and 6 bases, there was a span of 12 bases. CDR3 length: 12 residues.

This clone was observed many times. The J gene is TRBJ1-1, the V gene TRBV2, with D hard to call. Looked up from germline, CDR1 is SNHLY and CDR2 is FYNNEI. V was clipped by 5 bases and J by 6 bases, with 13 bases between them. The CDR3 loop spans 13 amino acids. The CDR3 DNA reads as TGTGCCAGCAGTCGCTCGCCCTATTCTGAAGCTTTCTTT. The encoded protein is CASSRSPYSEAFF.

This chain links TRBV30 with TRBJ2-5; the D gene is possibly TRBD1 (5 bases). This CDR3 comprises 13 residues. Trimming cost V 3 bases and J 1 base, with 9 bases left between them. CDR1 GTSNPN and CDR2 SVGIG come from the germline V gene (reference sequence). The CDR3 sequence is CAWRGQAQETQYF. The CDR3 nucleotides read TGTGCCTGGAGGGGGCAGGCCCAAGAGACCCAGTACTTC.

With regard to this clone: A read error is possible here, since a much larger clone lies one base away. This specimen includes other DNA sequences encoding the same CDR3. CDR3 amino acids: CASSYSPYEQYF. In DNA form, the CDR3 reads TGTGCCAGCAGTTACAGCCCCTACGAGCAGTACTTC. The chain links TRBV6-5 to TRBJ2-7; D gene ambiguous. The V end lost 2 bases, the J end lost 2 bases, and 4 bases lay between the germline ends. Germline-derived CDR1 and CDR2 are MNHEY and SVGAGI. This CDR3 has 12 residues.

The CDR3 loop is CASSARQGRSYEQYF. The CDR3 DNA reads as TGTGCCAGCAGTGCCCGACAGGGGCGCTCCTACGAGCAGTACTTC. The chain is built from TRBV28 and TRBJ2-7; 8 bases are shared with TRBD1. The CDR3 consists of 15 residues. Germline trimming cut 5 bases from V and 0 bases from J; bases unmatched to any gene: 6. The germline V gene has CDR1 MDHEN and CDR2 SYDVKM.

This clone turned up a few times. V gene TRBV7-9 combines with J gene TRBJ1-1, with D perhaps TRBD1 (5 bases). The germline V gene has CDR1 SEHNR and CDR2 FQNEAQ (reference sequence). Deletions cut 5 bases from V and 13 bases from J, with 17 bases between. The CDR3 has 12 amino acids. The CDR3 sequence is CASSPDSLGNFF. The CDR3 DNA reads TGTGCCAGCAGCCCCGACAGTCTAGGTAATTTCTTT.

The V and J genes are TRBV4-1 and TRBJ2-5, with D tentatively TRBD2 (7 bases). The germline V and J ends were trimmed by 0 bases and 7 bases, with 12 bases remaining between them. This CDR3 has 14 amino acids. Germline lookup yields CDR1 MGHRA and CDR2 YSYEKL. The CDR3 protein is CASSQEWGGGTQYF. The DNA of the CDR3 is TGCGCCAGCAGCCAAGAGTGGGGAGGGGGGACCCAGTACTTC.

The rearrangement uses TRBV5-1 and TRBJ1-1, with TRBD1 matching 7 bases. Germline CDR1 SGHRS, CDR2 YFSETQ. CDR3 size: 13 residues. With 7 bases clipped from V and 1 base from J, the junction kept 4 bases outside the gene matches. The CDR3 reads CASGRDRNTEAFF. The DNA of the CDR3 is TGCGCCAGCGGCCGGGACAGGAACACTGAAGCTTTCTTT.